A selection of T cell receptor beta chains follows, all from one sample in a study of blood T cells in healthy people across ages. One entry per CDR3 protein, called by TCRdb with MiXCR from the 5' RACE reads. There are over 950,000 distinct CDR3 sequences in the sample; 35% to 40% occur only once, and around 13% lies in the top ten. The sequenced sample was blood. These receptors were obtained from a man between 18 and 35 years old in good health. Each CDR3 is given with its conserved first and last residue. Each record gives: clone size, V gene, D gene, J gene, CDR3 DNA, CDR3 protein. A D gene is named only where the DNA matches it firmly. Clone size appears in some rows only: once, few, many, or a class for an expanded clone.

size: NA
V: TRBV6-5
D: TRBD1
J: TRBJ2-7
DNA: TGTGCCAGCAGTTGGGCACAGGGGGCTTCCTACGAGCAGTACTTC
CDR3: CASSWAQGASYEQYF

size: NA
V: TRBV12-3/TRBV12-4
D: TRBD2
J: TRBJ2-5
DNA: TGTGCCAGCAGTTCCTATGGGCGCGGGGGTCACAATGGGCAGTACTTC
CDR3: CASSSYGRGGHNGQYF

size: NA
V: TRBV7-2
D: NA
J: TRBJ2-3
DNA: TGTGTCAGCAGCTTAGTGGATACGCAGTATTTT
CDR3: CVSSLVDTQYF

size: NA
V: TRBV2
D: NA
J: TRBJ2-6
DNA: TGTGCCAGCAGTGAAGAGGGGGTCCACTCTGGGGCCAACGTCCTGACTTTC
CDR3: CASSEEGVHSGANVLTF

size: once
V: TRBV12-3/TRBV12-4
D: TRBD1
J: TRBJ2-2
DNA: TGTGCCAGCAGTGCCGAGGGACAGGGGGAGAGCGGGGAGCTGTTTTTT
CDR3: CASSAEGQGESGELFF

size: many
V: TRBV5-1
D: TRBD1
J: TRBJ2-7
DNA: TGTGCCAGCAGTTCCGGGACAGGTTACGAGCAGTACTTC
CDR3: CASSSGTGYEQYF

size: NA
V: TRBV7-9
D: NA
J: TRBJ1-2
DNA: TGTGCCAGCAGCTCCGGAAATGGTGGCTACACCTTC
CDR3: CASSSGNGGYTF

size: NA
V: TRBV7-9
D: TRBD1
J: TRBJ1-4
DNA: TGTGCCAGCAGCATTTGGGACAGGGAAAGTGAAAAACTGTTTTTT
CDR3: CASSIWDRESEKLFF

size: NA
V: TRBV4-3
D: NA
J: TRBJ2-3
DNA: TGCGCCAGCAGCCAAAACCCTTCTACGCAGTATTTT
CDR3: CASSQNPSTQYF

size: few
V: TRBV5-6
D: NA
J: TRBJ2-7
DNA: TGTGCCAGCAAAGAGTACCCGACGGTAGCCTACGAGCAGTACTTC
CDR3: CASKEYPTVAYEQYF

size: NA
V: TRBV30
D: NA
J: TRBJ1-1
DNA: TGTGCCTGGAGTGTGCGAATTGAAGCTTTCTTT
CDR3: CAWSVRIEAFF

size: NA
V: TRBV7-2
D: NA
J: TRBJ1-5
DNA: TGTGCCAGCAGCCTAATGGGACGGGGTGGACAGCCCCAGCATTTT
CDR3: CASSLMGRGGQPQHF

size: few
V: TRBV11-3
D: NA
J: TRBJ2-7
DNA: TGTGCCAGCAGCTTAGCCCCGGCATACAATGAGCAGTACTTC
CDR3: CASSLAPAYNEQYF

size: NA
V: TRBV13
D: NA
J: TRBJ1-4
DNA: TGTGCCAGCAGCCTCTCAGGGTTCCAGGATGAAAAACTGTTTTTT
CDR3: CASSLSGFQDEKLFF

size: few
V: TRBV7-2
D: TRBD2
J: TRBJ2-4
DNA: TGTGCCAGCAGTTATGGACTAGCGGGGGGGCTAGCCAAAAACATTCAGTACTTC
CDR3: CASSYGLAGGLAKNIQYF

size: NA
V: TRBV9
D: NA
J: TRBJ2-5
DNA: TGTGCCAGCAGCGTAGTGTCTGGCTATGAGCAGTACTTC
CDR3: CASSVVSGYEQYF

size: NA
V: TRBV28
D: NA
J: TRBJ1-5
DNA: TGTGCCAGCTCCCTAGATCACTTGGGAGGGTCTAATCAGCCCCAGCATTTT
CDR3: CASSLDHLGGSNQPQHF

size: NA
V: TRBV6-2/TRBV6-3
D: NA
J: TRBJ2-7
DNA: TGTGCCAGCAGACATACGCGCGCCTACGAGCAGTACTTC
CDR3: CASRHTRAYEQYF

size: NA
V: TRBV12-3/TRBV12-4
D: NA
J: TRBJ2-3
DNA: TGTGCCAGCAGTTCCACTATAGCGGACGTAGCAGATACGCAGTATTTT
CDR3: CASSSTIADVADTQYF

size: NA
V: TRBV20-1
D: NA
J: TRBJ2-3
DNA: TGCAGTGCTAGAGACCAGGACCGCACAGATACGCAGTATTTT
CDR3: CSARDQDRTDTQYF

size: NA
V: TRBV4-2
D: NA
J: TRBJ1-4
DNA: TGTGCCAGCAGCCAAGAAGCGGCAGGCTTTAATGAAAAACTGTTTTTT
CDR3: CASSQEAAGFNEKLFF

size: NA
V: TRBV6-5
D: TRBD1
J: TRBJ2-3
DNA: TGTGCCAGCAGTTACGCGGACAGGGGGACAGATACGCAGTATTTT
CDR3: CASSYADRGTDTQYF

size: NA
V: TRBV6-2/TRBV6-3
D: NA
J: TRBJ2-5
DNA: TGTGCCAGCAATTACTTGGCGGAGTACCAAGAGACCCAGTACTTC
CDR3: CASNYLAEYQETQYF

size: NA
V: TRBV12-3/TRBV12-4
D: NA
J: TRBJ2-1
DNA: TGTGCCAGCAGTCTTCTGGCGGCGGTTACGTACAATGAGCAGTTCTTC
CDR3: CASSLLAAVTYNEQFF

size: many
V: TRBV27
D: NA
J: TRBJ2-3
DNA: TGTGCCAGCAGTTTACAGGTCCCCACAGATACGCAGTATTTT
CDR3: CASSLQVPTDTQYF

size: few
V: TRBV4-1
D: NA
J: TRBJ2-4
DNA: TGCGCCAGCAGCCAAGTGACAGCTCTAGCCAAAAACATTCAGTACTTC
CDR3: CASSQVTALAKNIQYF